One sample yielded the 11 T cell receptor beta chains listed below, sequenced in a study of blood T cell repertoires in COVID-19. Sequencing was performed with immunoSEQ multiplex PCR; in TCRdb, only in-frame clones are kept and a portion is missing. The top ten hold more than 6.5% of the sample, which has some 70,000 clones, around 90% seen once. The sequencing sample was made of peripheral blood. The receptors come from a woman over 75 with active COVID-19.

Here the CDR3 reads CASRKAGRFWETQYF. The CDR3, as DNA: TGTGCCAGCAGGAAAGCGGGCCGGTTTTGGGAGACCCAGTACTTC. The chain uses TRBV28 and TRBJ2-5; TRBD2 might be the D (6 bases). Trimming stripped 6 bases from V and 5 bases from J, with 19 bases between. This CDR3 is built from 15 residues. CDR1 and CDR2 from the germline V gene are MDHEN and SYDVKM. The full variable domain, its missing parts supplied by reference TRBV28 and TRBJ2-5, is DVKVTQSSRYLVKRTGEKVFLECVQDMDHENMFWYRQDPGLGLRLIYFSYDVKMKEKGDIPEGYSVSREKKERFSLILESASTNQTSMYLCASRKAGRFWETQYFGPGTRLLVL.

This clone has just a few counts. This chain uses TRBV6-5 with TRBJ1-3, with D perhaps matching TRBD1 (5 bases). Germline V CDR1 and CDR2: MNHEY, SVGAGI. This CDR3 has 15 residues. Trimming took 6 bases from V and 4 from J, leaving 16 bases between them. The CDR3 loop reads CASSPEGAQGNTIYF. Written as DNA, the CDR3 is TGTGCCAGCAGCCCCGAAGGGGCGCAAGGAAACACCATATATTTT.

The J gene is TRBJ2-2, the V gene TRBV21-1; the table's D call, TRBD1, has no DNA check behind it. TRBV21-1 is annotated as a pseudogene. The CDR3 has 19 amino acids. The CDR3 reads CASSPPPGQGIKGTGELFF. DNA for the CDR3: TGTGCCAGCAGCCCCCCCCCGGGACAGGGGATCAAGGGAACCGGGGAGCTGTTTTTT.

This chain links TRBV30 with TRBJ1-4, with TRBD1 matching 11 bases. CDR3 length: 15 residues. V was pared by 0 bases and J by 10 bases, with 7 bases of the junction left unmatched. Germline-derived CDR1 and CDR2 are GTSNPN and SVGIG (reference sequence). The CDR3 bases are TGTGCCTGGAGTGTCGGATGGGGACAGGGGGGAAAACTGTTTTTT. Residues: CAWSVGWGQGGKLFF.

The V gene is TRBV24-1, the J gene TRBJ2-1, with 15 bases matching TRBD2. Germline CDR1 KGHDR, CDR2 SFDVKD. The V and J ends lost 3 bases and 7 bases, in that order; junction bases with no gene match: 3. This CDR3 is built from 16 residues. The DNA for the CDR3 is TGTGCCACCAGTGATCCCGGACTAGCGGGAGGGAATGAGCAGTTCTTC. This translates into CATSDPGLAGGNEQFF.

This clone is a singleton in its sample. V gene TRBV28 combines with J gene TRBJ1-1; D is unresolved. In germline, CDR1 is MDHEN, CDR2 SYDVKM. The CDR3 is 14 residues long. With 4 bases removed from V and 1 base from J, the gap between germline ends came to 10 bases. As DNA, the CDR3 is TGTGCCAGCAGTTACTCTAGAGAGAACACTGAAGCTTTCTTT. Translated, it gives CASSYSRENTEAFF.

The CDR3 bases are TGTGCCAGCACCGGGACAGGGGTCCTTATGGTAAAACTGTTTTTT. Protein sequence: CASTGTGVLMVKLFF. The chain has TRBV18 and TRBJ1-4; 10 bases line up with TRBD1. There are 15 residues in the CDR3. Germline CDR1 reads KGHSH; CDR2 reads LQKENI. Trimming at V came to 8 bases and at J to 10 bases, leaving 13 bases not matched to a gene.

This chain's CDR3 is CASSNSTGVDIEAFF. The DNA of the CDR3 is TGCGCCAGCAGCAATTCGACAGGGGTTGACATTGAAGCTTTCTTT. The chain recombines TRBV10-1 with TRBJ1-1, with 8 bases aligning to TRBD1. This CDR3 is 15 amino acids long. CDR1 WNHNN and CDR2 SYGVQD come from the germline V gene (reference sequence). V gave up 6 bases and J gave up 7 bases; unmatched junction bases: 13.

This chain links TRBV5-1 with TRBJ2-7; TRBD1 aligns across 8 bases. The CDR3 runs to 13 residues. Germline lookup yields CDR1 SGHRS and CDR2 YFSETQ. The V and J ends lost 4 bases and 5 bases, in that order; junction bases with no gene match: 5. CDR3 amino acids: CASSVPGQDEQYF. The CDR3 DNA sequence: TGCGCCAGCAGCGTACCGGGACAGGACGAGCAGTACTTC.

This rearrangement joins TRBV20-1 to TRBJ1-5; 7 bases align to TRBD1. Unmatched junction bases numbered 8, after V lost 3 bases and J lost 0 bases. This CDR3 has 16 residues. Germline lookup yields CDR1 DFQATT and CDR2 SNEGSKA (reference sequence). Here the CDR3 DNA reads TGCAGTGCTAGTCAACCAGGGGGAGGTAGCAATCAGCCCCAGCATTTT. Amino acids: CSASQPGGGSNQPQHF.

The rearrangement joins TRBV7-9 to TRBJ2-5, with a weak D call TRBD2 (7 bases). V was cut by 5 bases and J by 4 bases, with 17 bases left in between. CDR3 length: 15 residues. Germline assignment: CDR1 SEHNR and CDR2 FQNEAQ (reference sequence). The CDR3 nucleotides are TGTGCCAGCAGCCGGGCAGTCGCGGGGGCAGAGACCCAGTACTTC. Translation gives CASSRAVAGAETQYF.